Each of the 14 T cell receptor beta chains below was sequenced from the same sample in a study of T cell responses to AZD1222 COVID-19 vaccine. Assay: immunoSEQ multiplex PCR; the TCRdb copy retains only in-frame clones and omits some. The data contain approximately 130,000 clones, about 88% of them singletons. Sample: peripheral blood, taken 28 days after the second AZD1222 dose. The source of these receptors is an adult who received the AZD1222 COVID-19 vaccine.

The V gene is TRBV15, the J gene TRBJ1-1; tentatively, D is TRBD1 (5 bases). Trimming removed 2 bases at V and 6 bases at J, with 7 bases between. Germline CDR1 is LNHNV and CDR2 is YYDKDF (reference sequence). This CDR3 comprises 12 residues. The CDR3 here is CATSRQGSEAFF. In DNA, the CDR3 is TGTGCCACCAGCAGACAGGGTTCTGAAGCTTTCTTT.

The V and J genes are TRBV15 and TRBJ1-1; D not certain. CDR1 LNHNV and CDR2 YYDKDF come from the germline V gene (reference sequence). The CDR3 totals 15 residues. Trimming shortened V by 0 bases and J by 3 bases, and 11 bases separated the two germline ends. CDR3 sequence: CATSRDPGSDTEAFF. Written as DNA, the CDR3 is TGTGCCACCAGCAGAGATCCGGGGTCGGACACTGAAGCTTTCTTT.

This chain joins TRBV3-1 (or the pseudogene TRBV3-2) and TRBJ1-3; 8 positions match TRBD1. V shed 6 bases and J 3 bases; nucleotides not matched to a gene: 7. The CDR3 length is 15 residues. Germline CDR1 and CDR2: LGHDT and YNNKEL (reference sequence). The CDR3 loop reads CASSLQGALGNTIYF. For the CDR3, the DNA is TGTGCCAGCAGTCTGCAGGGGGCGCTTGGAAACACCATATATTTT.

The rearrangement uses TRBV14 and TRBJ1-1, with D perhaps matching TRBD1 (6 bases). V was cut by 10 bases and J by 10 bases, with 16 bases left in between. The germline V gene encodes CDR1 SGHDN and CDR2 FVKESK. The CDR3 is made up of 11 amino acids. CDR3 nucleotide sequence: TGTGCCATCAAGGGGGTTTGGTCAGCTTTCTTT. Translation: CAIKGVWSAFF.

The chain combines TRBV2 with TRBJ1-1; D remains unclear. V gave up 7 bases and J gave up 3 bases, with 9 bases separating them. Germline CDR1 SNHLY, CDR2 FYNNEI. CDR3 length: 12 residues. CDR3 loop: CASTVGDTEAFF. In nucleotides, the CDR3 is TGTGCCAGCACGGTGGGAGACACTGAAGCTTTCTTT.

The V and J genes are TRBV11-2 and TRBJ2-4, with 8 bases fitting TRBD2. The CDR3 length is 17 residues. V was clipped by 7 bases and J by 3 bases; unmatched bases: 14. Germline-derived CDR1 and CDR2 are SGHAT and FQNNGV. DNA of the CDR3: TGTGCCAGCACCTCCCGTACCACAGCGGGGGTCAAAAACATTCAGTACTTC. This sequence encodes CASTSRTTAGVKNIQYF.

The CDR3 sequence: CASSQDILGLLQYF. As DNA, the CDR3 is TGTGCCAGCAGCCAAGACATTCTGGGACTTCTCCAGTACTTC. The chain employs TRBV14 and TRBJ2-5; maybe TRBD2 (6 bases). The germline CDR1 and CDR2 sequences are SGHDN and FVKESK. This CDR3 region has 14 residues. The V end lost 0 bases, the J end lost 10 bases, and 15 bases lay between the germline ends.

The chain recombines TRBV5-6 with TRBJ2-6; D possibly corresponds to TRBD1 (6 bases). The V end was cut by 0 bases, the J end by 1 base, with 8 bases between. Germline V CDR1 and CDR2: SGHDT, YYEEEE. The CDR3 sequence is 16 residues long. As DNA, the CDR3 is TGTGCCAGCAGCTTGGAACAGGGATCTGGGGCCAACGTCCTGACTTTC. This encodes CASSLEQGSGANVLTF.

The chain recombines TRBV27 with TRBJ2-7; D unclear. The CDR3 spans 15 residues. Germline V CDR1 and CDR2: MNHEY, SMNVEV (reference sequence). With 5 bases removed from V and 3 bases from J, the gap between germline ends came to 17 bases. CDR3 in DNA: TGTGCCAGCAGTCCCGACCCCCCTAAGAACTACGAGCAGTACTTC. The encoded protein is CASSPDPPKNYEQYF.

The chain combines TRBV6-5 with TRBJ1-1; D is undetermined. The CDR3 extends over 15 amino acids. V was cut by 1 base and J by 1 base, with 10 bases left in between. Germline V gene sequence: CDR1 MNHEY, CDR2 SVGAGI. The CDR3 loop reads CASSYYQPENTEAFF. CDR3 DNA sequence: TGTGCCAGCAGTTACTACCAACCGGAGAACACTGAAGCTTTCTTT.

The chain recombines TRBV12-3 or TRBV12-4 with TRBJ1-5; D is unresolved. Trimming took 4 bases from V and 4 from J, leaving 8 bases between them. The CDR3 consists of 13 residues. DNA for the CDR3: TGTGCCAGCAGTTGGACGGGGAATCAGCCCCAGCATTTT. Translation gives CASSWTGNQPQHF.

The gene calls are TRBV9 and TRBJ2-7; D is perhaps TRBD1 (6 bases). V was clipped by 4 bases and J by 5 bases, with 13 bases between them. Germline CDR1 and CDR2: SGDLS and YYNGEE. The CDR3 consists of 13 residues. CDR3 sequence: CASSIGQFNEQYF. The CDR3 bases are TGTGCCAGCAGCATTGGACAGTTCAACGAGCAGTACTTC.

The V gene is TRBV9, the J gene TRBJ2-1, with D possibly TRBD1 on 6 matching bases. The CDR3 sequence is 15 residues long. Trimming removed 3 bases at V and 0 bases at J, with 10 bases between. CDR1 SGDLS and CDR2 YYNGEE come from the germline V gene. CDR3 residues: CASSALGGSYNEQFF. CDR3 nucleotide sequence: TGTGCCAGCAGCGCCCTAGGGGGCTCCTACAATGAGCAGTTCTTC.

The chain has TRBV5-1 and TRBJ2-7; possible D gene TRBD2, 5 bases. The CDR3 runs to 15 residues. V lost 0 bases and J 6 bases, leaving 16 bases between the germline ends. Germline CDR1 is SGHRS and CDR2 is YFSETQ. CDR3 in DNA: TGCGCCAGCAGCTTGGGGACTGTGGGGTCGTTCGAGCAGTACTTC. Protein sequence: CASSLGTVGSFEQYF.